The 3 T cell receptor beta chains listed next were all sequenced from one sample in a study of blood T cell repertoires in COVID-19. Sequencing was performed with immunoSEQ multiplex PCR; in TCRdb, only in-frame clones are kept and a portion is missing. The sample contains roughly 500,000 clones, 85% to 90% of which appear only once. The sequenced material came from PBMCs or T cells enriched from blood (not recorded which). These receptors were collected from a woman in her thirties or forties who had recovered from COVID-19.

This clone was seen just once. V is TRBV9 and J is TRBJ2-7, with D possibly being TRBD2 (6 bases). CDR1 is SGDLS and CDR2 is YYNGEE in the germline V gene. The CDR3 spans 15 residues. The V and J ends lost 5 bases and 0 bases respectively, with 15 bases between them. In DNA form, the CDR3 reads TGTGCCAGCAGTCTAAGCGGAGGGAGCTCCTACGAGCAGTACTTC. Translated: CASSLSGGSSYEQYF.

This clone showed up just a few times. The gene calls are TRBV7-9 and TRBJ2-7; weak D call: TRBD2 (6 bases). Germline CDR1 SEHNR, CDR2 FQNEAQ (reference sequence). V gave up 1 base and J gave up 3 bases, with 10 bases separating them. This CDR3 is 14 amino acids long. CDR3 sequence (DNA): TGTGCCAGCAGCTTAGTGGGGGGTGGCTACGAGCAGTACTTC. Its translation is CASSLVGGGYEQYF.

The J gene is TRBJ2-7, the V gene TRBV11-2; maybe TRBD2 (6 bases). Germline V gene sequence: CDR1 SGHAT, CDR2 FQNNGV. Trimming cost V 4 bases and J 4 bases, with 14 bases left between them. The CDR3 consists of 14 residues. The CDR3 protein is CASSSGPGGYEQYF. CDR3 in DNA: TGTGCCAGCAGCTCCGGCCCCGGGGGTTACGAGCAGTACTTC. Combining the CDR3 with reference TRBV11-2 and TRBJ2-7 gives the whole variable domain EAGVAQSPRYKIIEKRQSVAFWCNPISGHATLYWYQQILGQGPKLLIQFQNNGVVDDSQLPKDRFSAERLKGVDSTLKIQPAKLEDSAVYLCASSSGPGGYEQYFGPGTRLTVT.